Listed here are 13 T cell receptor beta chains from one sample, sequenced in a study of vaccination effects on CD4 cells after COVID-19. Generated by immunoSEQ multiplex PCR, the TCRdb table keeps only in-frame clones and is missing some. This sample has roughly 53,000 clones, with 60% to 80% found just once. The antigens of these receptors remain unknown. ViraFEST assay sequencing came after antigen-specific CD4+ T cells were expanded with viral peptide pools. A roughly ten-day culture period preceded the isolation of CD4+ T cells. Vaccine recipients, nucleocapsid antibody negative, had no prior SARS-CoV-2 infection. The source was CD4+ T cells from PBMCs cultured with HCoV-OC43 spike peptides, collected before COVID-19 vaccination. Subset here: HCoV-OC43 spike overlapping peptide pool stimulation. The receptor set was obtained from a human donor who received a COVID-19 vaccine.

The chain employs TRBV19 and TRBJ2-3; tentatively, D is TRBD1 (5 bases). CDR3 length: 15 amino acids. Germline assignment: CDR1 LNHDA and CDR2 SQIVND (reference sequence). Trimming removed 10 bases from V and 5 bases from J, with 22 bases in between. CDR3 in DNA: TGTGCCACTCAACCGAACTTTTGGGGCGGAGATACGCAGTATTTT. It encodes CATQPNFWGGDTQYF. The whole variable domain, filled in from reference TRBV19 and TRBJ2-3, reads DGGITQSPKYLFRKEGQNVTLSCEQNLNHDAMYWYRQDPGQGLRLIYYSQIVNDFQKGDIAEGYSVSREKKESFPLTVTSAQKNPTAFYLCATQPNFWGGDTQYFGPGTRLTVL.

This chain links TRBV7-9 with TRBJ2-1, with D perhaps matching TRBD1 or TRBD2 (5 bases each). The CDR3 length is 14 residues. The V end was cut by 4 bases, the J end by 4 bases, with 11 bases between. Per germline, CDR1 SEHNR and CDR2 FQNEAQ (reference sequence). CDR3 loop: CASSSFGGYNEQFF. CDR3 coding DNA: TGTGCCAGCAGCTCGTTTGGGGGTTACAATGAGCAGTTCTTC.

CDR3: CATWDTDYNSPLHF. The CDR3 coding sequence is TGTGCCACCTGGGACACTGACTATAATTCACCCCTCCACTTT. The chain carries TRBV2 and TRBJ1-6; tentative D call: TRBD1 (6 bases). Deletions cut 10 bases from V and 3 bases from J, with 13 bases between. The germline V gene encodes CDR1 SNHLY and CDR2 FYNNEI. The CDR3 has 14 residues.

DNA for the CDR3: TGTGCCAGCAGTAGCCGGGGTAGGGGGGGTAATGAGCAGTTCTTC. Its translation: CASSSRGRGGNEQFF. The chain is built from TRBV27 and TRBJ2-1, with D maybe TRBD2 (7 bases). Trimming stripped 5 bases from V and 7 bases from J, with 18 bases between. Germline CDR1 is MNHEY and CDR2 is SMNVEV (reference sequence). The CDR3 consists of 15 residues.

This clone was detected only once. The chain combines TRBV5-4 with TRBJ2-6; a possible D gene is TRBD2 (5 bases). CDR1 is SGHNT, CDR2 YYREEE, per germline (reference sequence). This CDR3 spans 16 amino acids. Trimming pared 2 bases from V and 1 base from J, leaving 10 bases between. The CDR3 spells CASSFGLLSGANVLTF. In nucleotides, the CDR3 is TGTGCCAGCAGCTTCGGACTGTTATCTGGGGCCAACGTCCTGACTTTC. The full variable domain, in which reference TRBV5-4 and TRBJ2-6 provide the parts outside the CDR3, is ETGVTQSPTHLIKTRGQQVTLRCSSQSGHNTVSWYQQALGQGPQFIFQYYREEENGRGNFPPRFSGLQFPNYSSELNVNALELDDSALYLCASSFGLLSGANVLTFGAGSRLTVL.

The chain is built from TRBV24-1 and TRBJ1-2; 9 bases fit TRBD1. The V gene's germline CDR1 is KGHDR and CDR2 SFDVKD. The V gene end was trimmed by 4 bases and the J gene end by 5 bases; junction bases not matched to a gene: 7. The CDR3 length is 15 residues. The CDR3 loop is CATSDTGTGTYGYTF. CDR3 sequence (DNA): TGTGCCACCAGTGACACCGGGACAGGGACTTATGGCTACACCTTC.

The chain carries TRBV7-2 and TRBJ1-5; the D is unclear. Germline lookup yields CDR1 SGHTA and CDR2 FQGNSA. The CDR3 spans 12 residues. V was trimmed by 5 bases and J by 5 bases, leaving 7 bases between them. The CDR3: CASSPRDQPQHF. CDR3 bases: TGTGCCAGCAGCCCCAGAGATCAGCCCCAGCATTTT. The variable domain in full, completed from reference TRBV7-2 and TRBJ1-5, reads GAGVSQSPSNKVTEKGKDVELRCDPISGHTALYWYRQSLGQGLEFLIYFQGNSAPDKSGLPSDRFSAERTGGSVSTLTIQRTQQEDSAVYLCASSPRDQPQHFGDGTRLSIL.

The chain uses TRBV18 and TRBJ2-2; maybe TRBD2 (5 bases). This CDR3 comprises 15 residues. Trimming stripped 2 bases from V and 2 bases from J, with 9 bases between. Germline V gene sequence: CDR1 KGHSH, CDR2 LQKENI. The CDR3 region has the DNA TGTGCCAGCTCACCAGGCGGGTCAAACACCGGGGAGCTGTTTTTT. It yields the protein CASSPGGSNTGELFF.

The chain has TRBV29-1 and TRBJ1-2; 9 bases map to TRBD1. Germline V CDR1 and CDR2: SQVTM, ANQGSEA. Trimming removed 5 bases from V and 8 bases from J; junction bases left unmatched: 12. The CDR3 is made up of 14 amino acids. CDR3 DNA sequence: TGCAGCGTTCCGATTCCACAGGGGGCAGAGGGCTACACCTTC. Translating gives CSVPIPQGAEGYTF.

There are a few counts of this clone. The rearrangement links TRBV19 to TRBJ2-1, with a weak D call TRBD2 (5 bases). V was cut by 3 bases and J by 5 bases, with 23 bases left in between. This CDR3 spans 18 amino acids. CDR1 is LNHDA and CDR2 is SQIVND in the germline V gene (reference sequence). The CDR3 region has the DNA TGTGCCAGTAGTATCTCGGGCCCCGGACTTACCCTCGACAATGAGCAGTTCTTC. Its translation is CASSISGPGLTLDNEQFF.

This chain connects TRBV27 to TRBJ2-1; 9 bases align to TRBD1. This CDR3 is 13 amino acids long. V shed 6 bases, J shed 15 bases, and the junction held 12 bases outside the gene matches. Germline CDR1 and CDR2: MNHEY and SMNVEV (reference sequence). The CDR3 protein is CASSPSGTGRGFF. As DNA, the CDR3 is TGTGCCAGCAGCCCCTCCGGGACAGGGCGTGGGTTCTTC.

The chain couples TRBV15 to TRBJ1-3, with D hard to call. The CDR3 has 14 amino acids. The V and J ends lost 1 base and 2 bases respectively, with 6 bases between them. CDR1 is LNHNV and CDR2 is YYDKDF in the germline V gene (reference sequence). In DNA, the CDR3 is TGTGCCACCAGCAGAGGTGGGCCTGGAAACACCATATATTTT. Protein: CATSRGGPGNTIYF.

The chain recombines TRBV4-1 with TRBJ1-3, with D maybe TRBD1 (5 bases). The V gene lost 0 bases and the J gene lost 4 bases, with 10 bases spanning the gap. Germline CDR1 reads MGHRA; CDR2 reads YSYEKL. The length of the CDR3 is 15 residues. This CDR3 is CASSQDRAWGNTIYF. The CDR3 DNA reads TGCGCCAGCAGCCAAGACAGGGCGTGGGGAAACACCATATATTTT.